The 2 T cell receptor delta chains presented below share a single source sample, sequenced in a study of Vδ1+ human thymocytes. Study results and caveats: Thymic TRG and TRD repertoires appeared highly polyclonal, with Gaussian CDR3 length distributions.

Sequences come from RNA converted to cDNA by reverse transcription. Pooled V-gene forward primers with one constant-region reverse primer generated the CDR3 amplicons by multiplex PCR. TCRdb used CATT to re-call clones from the multiplex PCR reads. This sample has 24,000 or so delta-chain clones; over 25% occur once, and the top ten carry roughly 1.5%. No antigen is known for these receptors. Material for sequencing was Vdelta1+ gamma-delta thymocytes from the thymus. Documented subset: FACS-sorted CD3+ TCRalphabeta- TCRVdelta1+ TCRVdelta2- thymocytes. The origin of the receptors is a boy less than two years old who had congenital heart surgery.

The V and J genes are TRDV1 and TRDJ1; the match to TRDD3 covers 7 bases. The CDR3 covers 20 residues. J was trimmed by 0 bases and V by 1 base; bases with no gene match: 17. Germline V gene sequence: CDR1 TSWWSYY, CDR2 QGS. CDR3 DNA sequence: TGTGCTCTTGGGGAACCCCCGCCTGCTGGGGGTCCGCATTACACCGATAAACTCATCTTT. Translated: CALGEPPPAGGPHYTDKLIF.

The chain carries TRDV1 and TRDJ1; perhaps D is TRDD2 or TRDD3 (8 bases each). V dropped 2 bases and J dropped 0 bases, with 40 bases sitting between them. Germline CDR1 is TSWWSYY and CDR2 is QGS. The CDR3 consists of 25 residues. CDR3 sequence reads: CALGENLAFLVMGDASVLYTDKLIF. The CDR3 DNA is TGTGCTCTTGGGGAAAACTTGGCCTTCCTAGTCATGGGGGATGCCTCAGTCCTGTACACCGATAAACTCATCTTT.